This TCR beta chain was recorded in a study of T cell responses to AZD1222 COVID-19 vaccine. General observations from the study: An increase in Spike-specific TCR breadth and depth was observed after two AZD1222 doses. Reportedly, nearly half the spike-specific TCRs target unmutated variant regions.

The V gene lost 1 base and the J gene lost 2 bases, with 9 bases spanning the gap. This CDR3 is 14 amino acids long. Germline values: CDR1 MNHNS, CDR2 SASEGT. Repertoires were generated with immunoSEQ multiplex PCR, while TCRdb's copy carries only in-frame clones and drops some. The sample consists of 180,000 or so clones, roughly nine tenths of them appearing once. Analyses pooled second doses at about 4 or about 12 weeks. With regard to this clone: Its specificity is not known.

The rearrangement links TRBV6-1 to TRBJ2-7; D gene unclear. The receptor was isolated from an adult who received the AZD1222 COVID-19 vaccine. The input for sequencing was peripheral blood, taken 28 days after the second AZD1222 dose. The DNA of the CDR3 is TGTGCCAGCAGTGAAGGACCCTCTCCCTACGAGCAGTACTTC. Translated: CASSEGPSPYEQYF.